The rows below give T cell receptor beta chains drawn from one sample of a study of radiation and T cells in renal cell carcinoma. Assay: immunoSEQ multiplex PCR; the TCRdb copy retains only in-frame clones and omits some. The data contain about 150,000 clones, around nine tenths of them singletons. Material: blood, obtained from a patient whose treatment included radiotherapy and nephrectomy. All receptors derive from a woman aged 50 to 60 with renal cell carcinoma. Both conserved end residues are part of each CDR3. The D gene is left open where the match is weak. Clone size, where shown, is once, few, many, or a class for clones that have expanded.

TRBJ1-3,15,-,TRBV9,-,TGTGCCAGCAGCCCAGGGGTCATCTCTGGAAACACCATATATTTT,CASSPGVISGNTIYF
TRBJ2-3,16,-,TRBV9,-,TGTGCCAGCAGCGCGAACGGAGCCCCTAGCACAGATACGCAGTATTTT,CASSANGAPSTDTQYF
TRBJ2-2,16,-,TRBV5-1,TRBD2,TGCGCCAGCAGCTTTGGGACTAGCGCGAACACCGGGGAGCTGTTTTTT,CASSFGTSANTGELFF
TRBJ1-2,14,-,TRBV15,-,TGTGCCACCAGCAGAGGGGCCTCTAACTATGGCTACACCTTC,CATSRGASNYGYTF
TRBJ1-1,13,few,TRBV29-1,-,TGCAGCGCCGCCGGCCGGTCGGACACTGAAGCTTTCTTT,CSAAGRSDTEAFF
TRBJ2-7,16,-,TRBV11-3,-,TGTGCCAGCAGACACCACAGGAGAGTCCAGCATTACGAGCAGTACTTC,CASRHHRRVQHYEQYF
TRBJ1-1,18,-,TRBV19,-,TGTGCCAGTAGTATCCTTGAAACAGGTGACTTGCGGAACACTGAAGCTTTCTTT,CASSILETGDLRNTEAFF
TRBJ1-2,15,-,TRBV5-4,-,TGCGCCAGCAGCCAGACCGACAGGCCCAACTATGGCTACACCTTC,CASSQTDRPNYGYTF
TRBJ1-2,17,many,TRBV9,-,TGTGCCAGCAGTGAAAGAAAGGGGTCTGGGAACTATGGGGGCTACACCTTC,CASSERKGSGNYGGYTF
TRBJ2-3,15,-,TRBV2,-,TGTGCCAGCAGTCCAACCGGGGCCAACTTAGATACGCAGTATTTT,CASSPTGANLDTQYF
TRBJ2-3,15,-,TRBV5-1,TRBD1,TGCGCCAGCAGCCTGCGACAGGGATTCTCAGATACGCAGTATTTT,CASSLRQGFSDTQYF
TRBJ2-7,15,-,TRBV2,-,TGTGCCAGCAGCGAAAGGGGGATACAGGGATCGGAGCAGTACTTC,CASSERGIQGSEQYF
TRBJ1-6,16,-,TRBV4-3,-,TGCGCCAGCAGCCAAGATGAGGGGGGGCGAAATTCACCCCTCCACTTT,CASSQDEGGRNSPLHF
TRBJ2-6,15,-,TRBV4-1,TRBD2,TGCGCCAGCAGCCCGCGGGAGTTCCTTGCCAACGTCCTGACTTTC,CASSPREFLANVLTF
TRBJ2-5,16,-,TRBV5-4,TRBD2,TGTGCCAGCAGCTTGGTGTCTAGCGGGGGGGCAGAGACCCAGTACTTC,CASSLVSSGGAETQYF
TRBJ2-7,13,few,TRBV2,-,TGTGCCACCTCGTTCGCAGGGTCCTACGAGCAGTACTTC,CATSFAGSYEQYF
TRBJ1-1,15,-,TRBV4-3,-,TGCGCCAGCAGCCAAGACGGGCGGCCGAACACTGAAGCTTTCTTT,CASSQDGRPNTEAFF
TRBJ1-4,13,-,TRBV27,TRBD1,TGTGCCAGCACTACAGGGGGCAGGGAAAAACTGTTTTTT,CASTTGGREKLFF
TRBJ1-1,13,few,TRBV29-1,-,TGCAGCGTTACGCCAGCAATGAACACTGAAGCTTTCTTT,CSVTPAMNTEAFF
TRBJ2-7,13,-,TRBV19,-,TGTGCCAGTGCCCCCGCGGGAACCTACGAGCAGTACTTC,CASAPAGTYEQYF
TRBJ1-6,17,-,TRBV27,TRBD1,TGTGCCAGCAGTCGCGAGTGGACAGGTTTGGGTTATTCACCCCTCCACTTT,CASSREWTGLGYSPLHF
TRBJ2-5,16,-,TRBV18,TRBD2,TGTGCCAGCTCACCAGGGATAGCGGGAGTGGGAGAGACCCAGTACTTC,CASSPGIAGVGETQYF
TRBJ2-5,14,-,TRBV2,-,TGTGCCACTAACCGGGACTTAGCAAGAGAGACCCAGTACTTC,CATNRDLARETQYF
TRBJ1-2,15,-,TRBV7-9,-,TGTGCCAGCAGCTTAGTCGGGGGGGCTAACTATGGCTACACCTTC,CASSLVGGANYGYTF
TRBJ2-2,16,-,TRBV2,TRBD2,TGTGCCAGCAGCCGGACCGGGACTAGCGGACCCGGGGAGCTGTTTTTT,CASSRTGTSGPGELFF
TRBJ2-7,15,-,TRBV5-1,TRBD2,TGCGCCAGCAGCTTGGGACTAGCGGAACCCTACGAGCAGTACTTC,CASSLGLAEPYEQYF
TRBJ2-3,15,-,TRBV2,TRBD1,TGTGCCAGCAGTAAGGACAGGACTGCTACAGATACGCAGTATTTT,CASSKDRTATDTQYF
TRBJ2-2,14,many,TRBV10-1,-,TGCGCCAGCAGTCGGTACAGCAACACCGGGGAGCTGTTTTTT,CASSRYSNTGELFF
TRBJ2-7,10,-,TRBV30,-,TGTGCCTGTTTTGACCACGAGCAGTACTTC,CACFDHEQYF
TRBJ2-3,15,-,TRBV18,TRBD2,TGTGCCAGCTCGACAGCGGGGGAAAGCACAGATACGCAGTATTTT,CASSTAGESTDTQYF
TRBJ2-5,15,once,TRBV7-9,-,TGTGCCAGCAGCCCCCTTGGTAGCCAGCAAGAGACCCAGTACTTC,CASSPLGSQQETQYF
TRBJ2-5,13,few,TRBV18,-,TGTGCCAGCTCACCAGAAGGCGGGGAGACCCAGTACTTC,CASSPEGGETQYF
TRBJ2-1,15,-,TRBV7-2,-,TGTGCCAGCAGCTTAGCGAAAGCGGCTTACAATGAGCAGTTCTTC,CASSLAKAAYNEQFF
TRBJ2-3,15,-,TRBV9,TRBD1,TGTGCCAGCAGCACCCGACGACAGGGGTCAGATACGCAGTATTTT,CASSTRRQGSDTQYF
TRBJ1-2,14,-,TRBV5-1,TRBD1,TGCGCCAGCAGCGATTCGACAGGGAACTATGGCTACACCTTC,CASSDSTGNYGYTF
TRBJ1-5,15,-,TRBV9,-,TGTGCCAGCAGCGTAGGACAGGCCCCGTATCAGCCCCAGCATTTT,CASSVGQAPYQPQHF
TRBJ1-1,15,-,TRBV14,-,TGTGCCAGCAGCCCCTTCAACGGCAGGGGCGCTGAAGCTTTCTTT,CASSPFNGRGAEAFF
TRBJ1-2,15,-,TRBV4-3,-,TGCGCCAGCAGCCAAGGGTTGGACGGTTCATATGGCTACACCTTC,CASSQGLDGSYGYTF
TRBJ2-1,14,-,TRBV27,TRBD2,TGTGCCACCTCGAGCGGGAGTCCCTACAATGAGCAGTTCTTC,CATSSGSPYNEQFF
TRBJ1-5,14,-,TRBV10-1,-,TGCGCCACCCCCCTGGGACGGTTAAATCAGCCCCAGCATTTT,CATPLGRLNQPQHF
TRBJ2-7,14,-,TRBV18,TRBD2,TGTGCCAGCACAACTAGCGGGAGCTCCTACGAGCAGTACTTC,CASTTSGSSYEQYF
TRBJ2-7,16,-,TRBV25-1,TRBD2,TGTGCCAGCAGTGAATGGATTAGCGGGGGCTCCTACGAGCAGTACTTC,CASSEWISGGSYEQYF
TRBJ2-7,14,-,TRBV19,-,TGTGCCAGTAGTCCCCGGCAGGATGGCAACGAGCAGTACTTC,CASSPRQDGNEQYF